The clone carrying this T cell receptor beta chain was recorded a few times. The data are from a study of blood T cell repertoires in COVID-19. Generated by immunoSEQ multiplex PCR, the TCRdb table keeps only in-frame clones and is missing some. The sample holds some 140,000 clones, roughly four fifths seen once. The CDR3 has 18 residues. Germline CDR1 is SGDLS and CDR2 is YYNGEE. V was pared by 0 bases and J by 1 base, with 17 bases between. The sequenced sample was peripheral blood. The sequence came from an older woman with COVID-19, enrolled during active disease. The V and J genes are TRBV9 and TRBJ1-3, with a possible D match to TRBD1 (6 bases). The DNA for the CDR3 is TGTGCCAGCAGCGTAGGGGATCACAGGGAAAGGTCTGGAAACACCATATATTTT. This encodes CASSVGDHRERSGNTIYF.